This T cell receptor (beta chain) is drawn from a study of Graves' ophthalmopathy and Graves' hyperthyroidism. Study-wide background: Samples of peripheral blood were obtained at initial diagnosis, prior to treatment of any kind. Points from the study as a whole: A majority of expanded thyroid clonotypes exceeding 0.001 frequency were likewise present in blood. Ophthalmopathy cases were distinguished from stable hyperthyroidism by a 13-signature model, reaching around 90% sensitivity and 70% to 84% specificity.

Amplification from RNA transcripts yielded the TCR beta CDR3 regions. The workflow started with a first-round RT-PCR run with HTBI primers and then moved on to a second-round multiplex PCR. MiXCR, applied by TCRdb to the multiplex PCR reads, yields one record per CDR3 protein. The table records under 200,000 distinct CDR3 sequences, less than 45% of them present only once. Regarding this clonotype: What it binds is not known.

V lost 6 bases to trimming and J lost 5 bases; unmatched junction nucleotides: 8. There are 16 residues in the CDR3. Germline V gene data show CDR1 as MDHEN and CDR2 as SYDVKM. Diagnosis was based on clinical symptoms, serum thyroxine, TRAb, thyroid ultrasound and orbital computed tomography. Material: peripheral blood. This TCR was sampled from a woman aged 40 to 49 with Graves' ophthalmopathy. The chain has TRBV28 and TRBJ2-5; 14 bases agree with TRBD2. CDR3 loop: CASSRTGLAGGETQYF. Here the CDR3 DNA reads TGTGCCAGCAGCCGAACCGGACTAGCGGGGGGCGAGACCCAGTACTTC.